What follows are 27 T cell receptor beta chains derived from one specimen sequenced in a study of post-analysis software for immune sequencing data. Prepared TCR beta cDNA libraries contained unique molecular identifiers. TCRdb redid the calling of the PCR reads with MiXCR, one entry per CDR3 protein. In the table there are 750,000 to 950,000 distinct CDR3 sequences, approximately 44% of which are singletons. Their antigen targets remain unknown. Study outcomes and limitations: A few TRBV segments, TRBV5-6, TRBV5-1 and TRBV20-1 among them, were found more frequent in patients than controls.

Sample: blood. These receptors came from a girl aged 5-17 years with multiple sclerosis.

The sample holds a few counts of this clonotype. The CDR3 spells CAISESRGNGANVLTF. In nucleotides, the CDR3 is TGTGCCATCAGTGAGTCCAGGGGGAATGGGGCCAACGTCCTGACTTTC. The chain carries TRBV10-3 and TRBJ2-6; TRBD1 matches at 7 bases. The CDR3 is 16 residues long. V was pared by 0 bases and J by 3 bases, with 2 bases of the junction left unmatched. Germline-derived CDR1 and CDR2 are ENHRY and SYGVKD.

The CDR3 sequence: CSGLAASSYNEQFF. CDR3 in DNA: TGCAGCGGGCTAGCGGCCAGCTCCTACAATGAGCAGTTCTTC. The chain is built from TRBV29-1 and TRBJ2-1; 7 nucleotides align to TRBD2. The CDR3 length is 14 residues. The germline V gene has CDR1 SQVTM and CDR2 ANQGSEA. V shed 7 bases, J shed 0 bases, and the junction held 6 bases outside the gene matches.

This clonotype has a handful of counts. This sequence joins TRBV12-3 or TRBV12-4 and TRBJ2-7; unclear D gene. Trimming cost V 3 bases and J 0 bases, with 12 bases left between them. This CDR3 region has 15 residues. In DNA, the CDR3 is TGTGCCAGCAGTTTTGTCGGAGCGAGCTCCTACGAGCAGTACTTC. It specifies CASSFVGASSYEQYF.

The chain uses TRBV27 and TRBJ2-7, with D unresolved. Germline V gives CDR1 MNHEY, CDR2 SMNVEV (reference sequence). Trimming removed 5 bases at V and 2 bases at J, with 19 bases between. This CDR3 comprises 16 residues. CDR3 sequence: CASSPRWTAQTYEQYF. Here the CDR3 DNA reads TGTGCCAGCAGTCCCCGATGGACGGCCCAGACCTACGAGCAGTACTTC.

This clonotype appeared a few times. CDR3 protein: CASMSLGADNEQFF. The CDR3 coding sequence is TGTGCCAGCATGAGTCTGGGGGCGGACAATGAGCAGTTCTTC. The V and J genes are TRBV27 and TRBJ2-1, with D possibly TRBD1 on 6 matching bases. Germline CDR1 MNHEY, CDR2 SMNVEV (reference sequence). This CDR3 comprises 14 residues. Trimming took off 7 bases at V and 5 bases at J, with 15 bases between the two ends.

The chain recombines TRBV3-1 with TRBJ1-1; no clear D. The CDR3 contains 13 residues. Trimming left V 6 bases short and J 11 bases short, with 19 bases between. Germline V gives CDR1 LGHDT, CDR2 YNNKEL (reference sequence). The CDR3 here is CASRPRGHTMAFF. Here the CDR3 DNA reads TGTGCCAGCAGACCCAGAGGGCATACTATGGCTTTCTTT.

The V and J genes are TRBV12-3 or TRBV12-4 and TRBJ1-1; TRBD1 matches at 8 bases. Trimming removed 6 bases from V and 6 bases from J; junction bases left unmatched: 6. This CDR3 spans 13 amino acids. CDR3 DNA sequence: TGTGCCAGCAGAGGACAGGGTCGGCCTGAAGCTTTCTTT. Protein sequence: CASRGQGRPEAFF.

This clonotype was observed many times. CDR3 sequence (DNA): TGCAGCGTTGCGAGGGCCTCGGGTGAAGCTTTCTTT. It yields the protein CSVARASGEAFF. The chain links TRBV29-1 to TRBJ1-1; D unclear. Deletions cut 4 bases from V and 7 bases from J, with 13 bases between. This CDR3 contains 12 residues. Germline loops: CDR1 SQVTM, CDR2 ANQGSEA.

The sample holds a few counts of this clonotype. The CDR3 region is CARHAQGNYEQYF. The CDR3 DNA is TGTGCCAGACATGCACAGGGGAACTACGAGCAGTACTTC. The chain has TRBV10-3 and TRBJ2-7; 7 bases agree with TRBD1. The CDR3 is made up of 13 amino acids. V gave up 10 bases and J gave up 3 bases; unmatched junction bases: 9. CDR1 and CDR2 (germline): ENHRY, SYGVKD.

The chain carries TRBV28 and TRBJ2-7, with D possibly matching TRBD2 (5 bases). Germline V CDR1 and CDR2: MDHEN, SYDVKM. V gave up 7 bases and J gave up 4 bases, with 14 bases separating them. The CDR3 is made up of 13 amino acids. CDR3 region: CASTPQRGYEQYF. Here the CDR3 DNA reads TGTGCCAGCACCCCTCAACGGGGTTACGAGCAGTACTTC.

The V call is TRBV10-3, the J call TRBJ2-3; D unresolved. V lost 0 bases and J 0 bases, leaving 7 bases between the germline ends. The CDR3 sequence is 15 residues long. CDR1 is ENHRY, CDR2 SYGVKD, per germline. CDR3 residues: CAISESEASTDTQYF. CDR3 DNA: TGTGCCATCAGTGAGTCTGAGGCTAGCACAGATACGCAGTATTTT.

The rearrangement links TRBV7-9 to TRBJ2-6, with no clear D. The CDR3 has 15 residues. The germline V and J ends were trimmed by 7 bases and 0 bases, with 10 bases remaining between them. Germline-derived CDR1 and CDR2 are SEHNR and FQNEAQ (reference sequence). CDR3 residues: CASKSGLSGANVLTF. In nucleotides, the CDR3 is TGTGCCAGCAAATCGGGCCTCTCTGGGGCCAACGTCCTGACTTTC.

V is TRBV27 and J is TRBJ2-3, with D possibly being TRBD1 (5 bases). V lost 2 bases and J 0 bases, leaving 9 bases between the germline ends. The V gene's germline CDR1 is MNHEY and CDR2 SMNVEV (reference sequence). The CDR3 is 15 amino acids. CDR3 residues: CASSLARASTDTQYF. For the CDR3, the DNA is TGTGCCAGCAGTTTAGCCAGGGCTAGCACAGATACGCAGTATTTT.

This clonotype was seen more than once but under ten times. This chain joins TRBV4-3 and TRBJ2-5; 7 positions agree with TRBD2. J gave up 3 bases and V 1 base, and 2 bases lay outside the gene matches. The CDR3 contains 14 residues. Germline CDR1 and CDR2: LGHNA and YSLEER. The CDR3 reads CASSQGAGEETQYF. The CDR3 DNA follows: TGCGCCAGCAGCCAAGGGGCGGGAGAAGAGACCCAGTACTTC.

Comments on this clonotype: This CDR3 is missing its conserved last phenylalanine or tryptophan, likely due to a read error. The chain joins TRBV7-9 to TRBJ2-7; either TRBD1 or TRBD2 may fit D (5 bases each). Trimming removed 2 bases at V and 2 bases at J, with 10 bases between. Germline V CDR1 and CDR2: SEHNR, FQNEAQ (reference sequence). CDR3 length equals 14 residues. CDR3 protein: CASSLRGVPYEQYC. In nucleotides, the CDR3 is TGTGCCAGCAGCTTACGAGGGGTTCCCTACGAGCAGTACTGC.

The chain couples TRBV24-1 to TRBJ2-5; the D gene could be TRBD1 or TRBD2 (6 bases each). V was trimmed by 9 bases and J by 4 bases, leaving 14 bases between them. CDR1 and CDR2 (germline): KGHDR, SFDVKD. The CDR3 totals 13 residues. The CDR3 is CATGGPATETQYF. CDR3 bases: TGTGCCACCGGGGGGCCGGCAACAGAGACCCAGTACTTC.

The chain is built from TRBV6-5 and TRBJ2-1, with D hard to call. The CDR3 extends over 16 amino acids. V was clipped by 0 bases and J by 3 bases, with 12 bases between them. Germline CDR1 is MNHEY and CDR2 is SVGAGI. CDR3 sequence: CASSYSSELNYNEQFF. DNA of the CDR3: TGTGCCAGCAGTTACTCCTCAGAGTTAAACTACAATGAGCAGTTCTTC.

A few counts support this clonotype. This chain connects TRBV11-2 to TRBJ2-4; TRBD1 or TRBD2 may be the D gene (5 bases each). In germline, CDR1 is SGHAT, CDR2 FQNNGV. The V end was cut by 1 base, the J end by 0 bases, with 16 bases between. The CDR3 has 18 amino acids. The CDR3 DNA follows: TGTGCCAGCAGCTTAGCCGGGGCAGGAAGACGAGCCAAAAACATTCAGTACTTC. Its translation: CASSLAGAGRRAKNIQYF. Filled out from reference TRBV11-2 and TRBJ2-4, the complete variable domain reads EAGVAQSPRYKIIEKRQSVAFWCNPISGHATLYWYQQILGQGPKLLIQFQNNGVVDDSQLPKDRFSAERLKGVDSTLKIQPAKLEDSAVYLCASSLAGAGRRAKNIQYFGAGTRLSVL.

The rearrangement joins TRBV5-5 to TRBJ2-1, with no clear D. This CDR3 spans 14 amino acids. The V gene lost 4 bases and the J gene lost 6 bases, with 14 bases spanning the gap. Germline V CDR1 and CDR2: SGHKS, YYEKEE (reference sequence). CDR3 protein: CASSGPDGPNEQFF. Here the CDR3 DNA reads TGTGCCAGCAGCGGACCCGACGGCCCCAATGAGCAGTTCTTC.

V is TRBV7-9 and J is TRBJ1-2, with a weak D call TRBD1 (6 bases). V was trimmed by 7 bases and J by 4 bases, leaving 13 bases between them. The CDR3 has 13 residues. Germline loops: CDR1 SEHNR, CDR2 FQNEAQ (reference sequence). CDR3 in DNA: TGTGCCAGCATCGGAGCACAGGGCTATGGCTACACCTTC. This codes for CASIGAQGYGYTF.

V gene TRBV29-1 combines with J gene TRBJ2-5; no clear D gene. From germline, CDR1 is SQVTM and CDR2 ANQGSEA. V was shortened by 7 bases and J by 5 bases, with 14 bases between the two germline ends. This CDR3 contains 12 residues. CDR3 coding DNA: TGCAGCGCCATGGACCGCCCGGAGACCCAGTACTTC. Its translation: CSAMDRPETQYF. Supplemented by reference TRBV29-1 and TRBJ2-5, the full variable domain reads SAVISQKPSRDICQRGTSLTIQCQVDSQVTMMFWYRQQPGQSLTLIATANQGSEATYESGFVIDKFPISRPNLTFSTLTVSNMSPEDSSIYLCSAMDRPETQYFGPGTRLLVL.

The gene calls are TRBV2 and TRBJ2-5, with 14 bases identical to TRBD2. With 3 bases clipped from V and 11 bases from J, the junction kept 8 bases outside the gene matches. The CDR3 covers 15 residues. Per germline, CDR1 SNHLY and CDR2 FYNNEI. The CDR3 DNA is TGTGCCAGCAGTGACCCGGGACTAGCGGGAGTGGAGCAGTACTTC. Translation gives CASSDPGLAGVEQYF. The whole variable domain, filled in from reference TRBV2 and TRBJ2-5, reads EPEVTQTPSHQVTQMGQEVILRCVPISNHLYFYWYRQILGQKVEFLVSFYNNEISEKSEIFDDQFSVERPDGSNFTLKIRSTKLEDSAMYFCASSDPGLAGVEQYFGPGTRLLVL.

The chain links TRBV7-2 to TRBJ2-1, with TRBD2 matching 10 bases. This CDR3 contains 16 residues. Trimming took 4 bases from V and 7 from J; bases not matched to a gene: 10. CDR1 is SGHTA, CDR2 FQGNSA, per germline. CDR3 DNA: TGTGCCAGCAGCTATGGAGCGGGAGGGCCGAGGAATGAGCAGTTCTTC. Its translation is CASSYGAGGPRNEQFF.

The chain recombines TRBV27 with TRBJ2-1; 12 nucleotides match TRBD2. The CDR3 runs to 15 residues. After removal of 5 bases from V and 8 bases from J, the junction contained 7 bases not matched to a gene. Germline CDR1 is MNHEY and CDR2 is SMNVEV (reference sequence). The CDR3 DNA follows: TGTGCCAGCAGTACCCTAGCGGGAGGGCCCCATGAGCAGTTCTTC. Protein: CASSTLAGGPHEQFF.

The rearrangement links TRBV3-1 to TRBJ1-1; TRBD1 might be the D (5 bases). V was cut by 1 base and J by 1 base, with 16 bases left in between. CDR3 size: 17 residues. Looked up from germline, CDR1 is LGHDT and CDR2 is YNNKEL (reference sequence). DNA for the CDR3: TGTGCCAGCAGCCAAGTTCGGGGACCCAGGTCGAACACTGAAGCTTTCTTT. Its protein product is CASSQVRGPRSNTEAFF. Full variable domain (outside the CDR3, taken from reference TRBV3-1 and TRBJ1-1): DTAVSQTPKYLVTQMGNDKSIKCEQNLGHDTMYWYKQDSKKFLKIMFSYNNKELIINETVPNRFSPKSPDKAHLNLHINSLELGDSAVYFCASSQVRGPRSNTEAFFGQGTRLTVV.

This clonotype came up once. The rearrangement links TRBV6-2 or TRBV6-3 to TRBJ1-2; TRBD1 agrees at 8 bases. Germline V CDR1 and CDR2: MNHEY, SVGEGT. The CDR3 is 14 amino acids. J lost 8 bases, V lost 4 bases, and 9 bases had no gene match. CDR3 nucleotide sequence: TGTGCCAGCAGTTCCCGCAGGGGGCTCGAGGGCTACACCTTC. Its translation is CASSSRRGLEGYTF.

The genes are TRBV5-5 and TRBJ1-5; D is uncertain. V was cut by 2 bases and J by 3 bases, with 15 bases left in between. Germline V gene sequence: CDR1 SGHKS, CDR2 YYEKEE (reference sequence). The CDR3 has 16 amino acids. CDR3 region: CASSLGRSAINQPQHF. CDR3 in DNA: TGTGCCAGCAGCTTAGGGCGGTCGGCGATCAATCAGCCCCAGCATTTT.